The 8 T cell receptor beta chains in this list originate from one sample, sequenced in a study of blood T cell repertoires in COVID-19. The protocol was immunoSEQ multiplex PCR, while the TCRdb copy is restricted to in-frame clones and leaves out a portion. In the table there are about 390,000 clones, more than 70% of which are singletons. The sample taken for sequencing was peripheral blood. Receptor source: a woman in her sixties or seventies with COVID-19, enrolled during active disease.

V gene TRBV19 combines with J gene TRBJ1-5; 7 nucleotides align to TRBD1. The V segment lost 7 bases and the J segment 4 bases; nucleotides outside the gene matches: 7. The CDR3 extends over 14 amino acids. Germline CDR1 and CDR2: LNHDA and SQIVND (reference sequence). The CDR3: CASTLDRYNQPQHF. In nucleotides, the CDR3 is TGTGCCAGTACTCTGGACAGGTATAATCAGCCCCAGCATTTT.

This rearrangement joins TRBV7-3 to TRBJ1-1; tentative D call: TRBD1 (6 bases). The germline gives CDR1 SGHTA, CDR2 FQGTGA. This CDR3 is built from 14 residues. V was clipped by 4 bases and J by 6 bases, with 15 bases between them. The CDR3 protein is CASSSGTSGAEAFF. CDR3 DNA sequence: TGTGCCAGCAGCTCGGGAACCTCAGGGGCTGAAGCTTTCTTT.

The chain combines TRBV6-5 with TRBJ1-4; 8 bases are shared with TRBD1. Looked up from germline, CDR1 is MNHEY and CDR2 is SVGAGI. The trim removed 6 bases at V and 7 bases at J, leaving 7 bases unmatched. CDR3 length: 14 residues. CDR3 nucleotides: TGTGCCAGCAGCTCCAGGGGGCGAGGTGAAAAACTGTTTTTT. Translated, it gives CASSSRGRGEKLFF.

The V and J genes are TRBV5-1 and TRBJ1-3, with TRBD1 matching over 7 bases. The CDR3 has 17 residues. Germline V gives CDR1 SGHRS, CDR2 YFSETQ. V gave up 0 bases and J gave up 0 bases; unmatched junction bases: 6. CDR3 bases: TGCGCCAGCAGCTTGGAAGGAGGGGGCTACTCTGGAAACACCATATATTTT. Its protein is CASSLEGGGYSGNTIYF. The complete variable domain, with remaining parts taken from reference TRBV5-1 and TRBJ1-3, reads KAGVTQTPRYLIKTRGQQVTLSCSPISGHRSVSWYQQTPGQGLQFLFEYFSETQRNKGNFPGRFSGRQFSNSRSEMNVSTLELGDSALYLCASSLEGGGYSGNTIYFGEGSWLTVV.

The rearrangement uses TRBV20-1 and TRBJ1-1, with D hard to call. Germline V gene sequence: CDR1 DFQATT, CDR2 SNEGSKA (reference sequence). The germline V and J ends were trimmed by 4 bases and 3 bases, with 6 bases remaining between them. The CDR3 is 11 amino acids. Written as DNA, the CDR3 is TGCAGTGCTATTTCCTACACTGAAGCTTTCTTT. It translates to CSAISYTEAFF.

The rearrangement uses TRBV7-9 and TRBJ1-4; possible D gene TRBD1, 6 bases. The germline CDR1 and CDR2 sequences are SEHNR and FQNEAQ (reference sequence). The CDR3 contains 15 residues. The germline V and J ends were trimmed by 3 bases and 0 bases, with 8 bases remaining between them. CDR3 nucleotides: TGTGCCAGCAGCTTCAGACAGGCAACTAATGAAAAACTGTTTTTT. Residues: CASSFRQATNEKLFF.

The count of this clone is one. CDR3 amino acids: CASKQGDNSPLHF. In nucleotides, the CDR3 is TGTGCCAGCAAACAGGGTGATAATTCACCCCTCCACTTT. The chain has TRBV3-1 (or the pseudogene TRBV3-2) and TRBJ1-6; maybe TRBD1 (6 bases). The length of the CDR3 is 13 residues. Germline CDR1 and CDR2: LGHDT and YNNKEL (reference sequence). Trimming pared 7 bases from V and 5 bases from J, leaving 9 bases between.

This clone was detected a few times. J is TRBJ1-3 and V is TRBV6-1, with D possibly being TRBD1 (6 bases). The CDR3 runs to 14 residues. Germline values: CDR1 MNHNS, CDR2 SASEGT. Trimming shortened V by 3 bases and J by 4 bases, and 10 bases separated the two germline ends. CDR3 amino acids: CASSDGGQGNTIYF. The CDR3 DNA reads as TGTGCCAGCAGTGATGGTGGACAGGGAAACACCATATATTTT.